The sequence of this TCR beta chain was determined in a study of cytomegalovirus exposure and HLA in healthy donors (dated by TCRdb to between 2016 and 2019). Some background on the complete study: An earlier analysis of roughly 500 of the donors reported approximately 300 Gb of sequence data and 95 million to 130 million unique TCR beta sequences obtained from about 200 million T cells. Approximately 300 gigabases of sequencing data and tens of millions of unique TCR sequences made up an early release that covered under 750 HLA-typed donors. The genetic ancestry cluster associated with self-reported Caucasian donors included roughly 84% of the roughly 400 genotyped donors. The study aimed to test whether cataloging public T cell receptors could reveal signatures of past pathogen exposure. Using immunosequencing, the study profiled T cell repertoires from around 680 subjects and related those repertoires to cytomegalovirus serostatus. Besides the first cohort of about 730 subjects, a separate validation cohort made up of about 120 different subjects was used. The study combined high-throughput TCR immunosequencing, statistical association of individual TCRs with disease status, and machine learning to predict cytomegalovirus infection status. In a later analysis, previously published TCR beta repertoires from several hundred donors were re-analyzed and high-resolution HLA genotyping was added so that TCR occurrence patterns could be studied. Rather than using new phenotypic data, the later analysis identified candidate immune exposures from TCR beta sequences and from how often those sequences occurred across donors. An earlier analysis of fewer than 750 of the donors used high-throughput TCR beta sequencing to judge whether each TCR beta V gene segment behaved as functional or pseudogenic. Alongside the repertoire data, information on donor age, sex, ethnicity and CMV serostatus was compiled. Genome-wide SNP genotypes for about three fifths of the roughly 670 donors were used in a later genetic analysis, which treated that subset as a discovery cohort. Every repertoire in the discovery cohort had been generated on one and the same sequencing platform. Both class I and class II loci were covered by HLA typing, at four-digit resolution. Typing coverage varied by locus: roughly 620-640 donors for A, B, C, DRB1 and DQB1; approximately 500 for DQA1; over 600 for DPA1; roughly 450 for DPB1. Five DR-DQ haplotypes were handled as single units for association and clustering, since linkage in the cohort was strong. Across approximately 400 genotyped donors of the cohort, an average of 235,054 unique TCR beta nucleotide sequences per donor were sequenced, and about a sixth of those sequences were non-productive. Points the paper makes about the study in general: The study gave a list of more than 150 TCR beta chains associated with cytomegalovirus. A later analysis found that TCR association rates varied across HLA loci, with DRB1 alleles showing the most associated TCRs and HLA-C alleles the fewest. According to a later analysis, most CMV-associated TCR beta chains appeared to be HLA-restricted, and the HLA associations seemed to be driven largely by CMV exposure. Most TCR sequences were seen in very few donors, while some public TCRs were found in many individuals. A later analysis found that HLA-associated TCR beta chains were more clonally expanded and had lower generation probabilities than equally common non-associated chains. Assigning TCR associations to individual alleles was difficult when HLA alleles, especially DR and DQ, strongly co-occurred. In vitro tests confirmed that a few of the cytomegalovirus-associated TCR beta chains recognize cytomegalovirus antigens. Linkage disequilibrium might explain the correlated functional status among segregating V segments, but an unknown experimental factor could not be ruled out. The only immune exposure information available for the cohort was CMV serostatus. According to a later analysis, parvovirus B19, influenza, CMV and Epstein-Barr virus appeared linked to several top co-occurrence clusters. According to a later genetic analysis, donors in an Asian-associated ancestry cluster had fewer N-insertions in productive TCRs than the approximately 650-donor mean. The sequencing pipeline was judged likely to have produced a cluster of highly shared sequence variants as a technical artifact. At a false discovery rate of 0.05, a later analysis linked 16,000 or so TCR beta sequences to specific HLA alleles. Roughly uniform sequencing depth across donors was assumed in presence/absence analyses, although this assumption may not hold. The classifier was reported to diagnose cytomegalovirus status with high specificity and sensitivity in both the original cohort and the validation cohort. A further reported finding was that TCR beta sequences accurately predicted the HLA-A and HLA-B alleles for most subjects in the first cohort. In an earlier analysis of 587 of the donors, most TCR beta V segments appeared in productive rearrangements about 87% or about 30% of the time, broadly matching IMGT annotations. The earlier analysis of some 540 of the donors excluded 15 to 20 rarely observed V segments, including chromosome 9 orphons, because counts were too low. Because HLA typing was missing for some donors at each locus, association tests included only the typed subset. Some IMGT-functional V segments, including TRBV6-2 and TRBV6-3, could not be distinguished by the 87-base-pair reads and were therefore excluded. V-gene and J-gene trimming of TCR beta chains was associated with a missense DCLRE1C variant in a later genetic analysis, and the association was replicated in an independent cohort. The authors suggested that the approach could potentially be generalized to other disease states and immunological phenotypes. In this cohort, only TCR beta chains were sequenced, and detectable features were limited by the absence of alpha or paired-chain data.

A note on this clone: The target of this receptor is not known. Qualities for individual bases were not recorded, and no much larger clone is one base off.

The protocol used for the library was the immunoSEQ multiplex PCR assay. For the multiplex PCR, a mixture combining 60 forward primers for TCR Vbeta segments and 13 reverse primers for TCR Jbeta segments was used. Amplification of the CDR3 region of rearranged TCR beta genes was performed with a multiplex PCR assay on genomic DNA. On the Illumina HiSeq System, the amplified TCR beta libraries were sequenced as 87-base-pair reads. For the original study's pipeline: A later analysis counted about 76 million unique TCR beta chains across the 550 to 800 repertoires, and roughly 10 million of these chains were shared by at least two donors. To remove PCR and sequencing errors, raw reads were error-corrected and collapsed into unique sequences using a nearest-neighbor algorithm that merged closely related sequences. To assign V, D and J gene segments, CDR3 sequences were aligned to IMGT reference sequences. For a sequence to be retained, a match of at least six nucleotides to both a V gene segment and a J gene segment was required. Rearrangements were called productive when the CDR3 lacked stop codons and stayed in frame with V and J; all others were non-productive. Following IMGT convention, CDR3 was defined as the stretch from the second conserved V-encoded cysteine to the conserved J-encoded phenylalanine. In an earlier analysis of some 550 of the donors, sequences lacking an unambiguous match to a single V gene segment were excluded. An earlier analysis of about 600 of the donors called V segments functional above 56.7% productive rearrangements and segregating when the between-donor standard deviation exceeded 5%. A statistical classification framework was developed to diagnose cytomegalovirus status using the catalog of TCR beta chain sequences. In a later analysis, V and J genes were assigned by comparing TCR nucleotide sequences against IMGT/GENE-DB human TR gene sequences. The TCRdist pipeline was used in a later analysis to assign CDR3 sequences and most-parsimonious VDJ recombination scenarios. In a later analysis, every TCR beta chain was defined by the combination of its CDR3 amino acid sequence and its V-gene family, and reads without a unique V-gene family were dropped. To address suspected cross-contamination and a sequencing artifact, a later analysis removed around 590 highly shared, low-generation-probability nucleotide sequences. For each public chain, a later analysis derived a clonal expansion index from normalized ranks of inferred template counts within each repertoire. A later analysis computed generation probabilities with a VDJ recombination model fitted to out-of-frame rearrangements, and checked the results against IGoR. In a later analysis, TCR-TCR, TCR-HLA and TCR-CMV co-occurrence was scored with hypergeometric tests, and a repertoire-size bias correction was applied to TCR pairs. In a later analysis, false discovery rates were estimated by permuting HLA or CMV assignments 20 times. A later analysis grouped co-occurring TCRs with DBSCAN, adding TCRdist sequence similarity when clustering within HLA-allele-positive subsets. Repertoires with fewer than 30,000 or more than 120,000 public chains were left out of co-occurrence clustering, as were about 5 repertoires with anomalous nucleotide sharing. In its TCRdb copy, this immuneACCESS table keeps in-frame sequences only and misses some clones. Where compared with another copy, unresolved V genes explain less than half of these, and the others have no known cause. Clonal size and the V and J genes are those of that table, whereas D and trimming came from the DNA. Recorded for this sample are about 160,000 clones; roughly 81% of them occurred a single time. Roughly 2.2% of the sample belongs to the ten largest clones.

The cohort consisted of approximately 670 healthy bone marrow donors. At the time of sampling, every cohort member was nominally healthy, though immune exposures that went unrecorded were likely present. The donor tested CMV seropositive, placing the donor among the roughly 300 seropositive members of the cohort. Each donor provided a peripheral blood sample, and peripheral blood mononuclear cells were used for TCR beta sequencing. The Qiagen DNeasy Blood Extraction Kit was used to extract genomic DNA from the blood cell samples. Relative to germline, V is 5 bases shorter and J is 2 bases shorter, with 12 bases between their ends. CDR1 and CDR2 were assigned from the germline V gene as SGHVS and FQNEAQ. Its CDR3 holds 14 amino acids, cysteine through phenylalanine. Just the 42-base CDR3 DNA is kept, in frame starting at base 1.

Material: PBMCs. The sequence was collected from a man aged 18 to 30 in good health and CMV-seropositive. The chain joins TRBV7-8 to TRBJ2-5; the D segment cannot be called with confidence. The CDR3 protein is CASSLAGLQETQYF. The sequenced DNA is TGTGCCAGCAGCCTCGCCGGTCTACAAGAGACCCAGTACTTC.